This TCR beta chain was obtained from a study of shared clonotypes between healthy human individuals. Sequencing used immunoSEQ multiplex PCR; TCRdb keeps in-frame clones, though not all of them. Here the sample spans millions of clones, about 95% being singletons. In the naive CD8 group, cells lacked CD45RO and were positively selected for CCR7, so terminally differentiated effector memory CD45RA+ cells were left out. CDR1 is MDHEN and CDR2 is SYDVKM in the germline V gene. This CDR3 has 17 amino acids. The germline V and J ends were trimmed by 1 base and 2 bases, with 18 bases remaining between them.

The specimen was naive CD8+ T cells sorted from blood. The chain is built from TRBV28 and TRBJ2-7, with TRBD1 as a possible D gene (7 bases). This clonotype originated in a man between 18 and 35 years old in good health. In DNA form, the CDR3 reads TGTGCCAGCAGTTTATCTGGCGGGACAGTGGTGACCTACGAGCAGTACTTC. Translated, it gives CASSLSGGTVVTYEQYF. Full variable domain (missing parts from reference TRBV28 and TRBJ2-7): DVKVTQSSRYLVKRTGEKVFLECVQDMDHENMFWYRQDPGLGLRLIYFSYDVKMKEKGDIPEGYSVSREKKERFSLILESASTNQTSMYLCASSLSGGTVVTYEQYFGPGTRLTVT.